These T cell receptor beta chains were read from a single sample in a study of blood T cell repertoires in COVID-19. Some clones are missing from TCRdb's copy, which holds only in-frame ones; the method was immunoSEQ multiplex PCR. The table includes approximately 150,000 clones, around 90% detected once. The source material was peripheral blood. These receptors were taken from a human donor in a cohort sampled during active COVID-19. Both conserved end residues are part of each CDR3. D genes are given only for firm matches. For some rows the clone size is stated as once, few or many, or as a class when expanded; others skip it.

j_gene: TRBJ2-7
v_gene: TRBV28
d_gene: NA
abundance: NA
CDR3nt: TGTGCCAGCAGTTTTGGGGGGGCGCGAGGCGAGCAGTACTTC
CDR3aa: CASSFGGARGEQYF

j_gene: TRBJ1-1
v_gene: TRBV27
d_gene: TRBD1
abundance: NA
CDR3nt: TGTGCCAGCAGTCCAGGGACAGTGAACACTGAAGCTTTCTTT
CDR3aa: CASSPGTVNTEAFF

j_gene: TRBJ2-7
v_gene: TRBV5-1
d_gene: NA
abundance: NA
CDR3nt: TGCGCCAGCTCCTTTGGGGGGAGAAGAATTGACGAGCAGTACTTC
CDR3aa: CASSFGGRRIDEQYF

j_gene: TRBJ2-6
v_gene: TRBV27
d_gene: NA
abundance: NA
CDR3nt: TGTGCCAGTACCGAGGTCCCTATCCCCTCTGGGGCCAACGTCCTGACTTTC
CDR3aa: CASTEVPIPSGANVLTF

j_gene: TRBJ1-2
v_gene: TRBV24-1
d_gene: NA
abundance: NA
CDR3nt: TGTGCCACCAGTGACGGGAACTGGAACTATGGCTACACCTTC
CDR3aa: CATSDGNWNYGYTF

j_gene: TRBJ1-5
v_gene: TRBV12-3/TRBV12-4
d_gene: NA
abundance: NA
CDR3nt: TGTGCCAGCAGTTTATACAGTCCCCCGCCCCAGCATTTT
CDR3aa: CASSLYSPPPQHF

j_gene: TRBJ2-5
v_gene: TRBV29-1
d_gene: NA
abundance: NA
CDR3nt: TGCAGCGTTGGGGTAGGGGCTTTTCAAGAGACCCAGTACTTC
CDR3aa: CSVGVGAFQETQYF

j_gene: TRBJ1-3
v_gene: TRBV9
d_gene: NA
abundance: NA
CDR3nt: TGTGCCAGCAGCCCGCGGGGATTGTCTGGAAACACCATATATTTT
CDR3aa: CASSPRGLSGNTIYF

j_gene: TRBJ1-6
v_gene: TRBV6-5
d_gene: NA
abundance: NA
CDR3nt: TGTGCCAGCAGTAAGGGGAGGGCACCCCTCCACTTT
CDR3aa: CASSKGRAPLHF

j_gene: TRBJ1-1
v_gene: TRBV2
d_gene: NA
abundance: NA
CDR3nt: TGTGCCAGCAGTGTGAGACAGCAGAACACTGAAGCTTTCTTT
CDR3aa: CASSVRQQNTEAFF

j_gene: TRBJ2-1
v_gene: TRBV24-1
d_gene: TRBD1
abundance: NA
CDR3nt: TGTGCCACCGGGACAGGGGGCTACAATGAGCAGTTCTTC
CDR3aa: CATGTGGYNEQFF

j_gene: TRBJ1-2
v_gene: TRBV7-9
d_gene: NA
abundance: NA
CDR3nt: TGTGCCAGCAGCTTAGCGACTGAGGAATTCTATGGCTACACCTTC
CDR3aa: CASSLATEEFYGYTF

j_gene: TRBJ1-6
v_gene: TRBV3-1/TRBV3-2
d_gene: NA
abundance: NA
CDR3nt: TGTGCCACCCGAAGACCGACAGCCAAGGTCAAGGGAGCGGGTAATTCACCCCTCCACTTT
CDR3aa: CATRRPTAKVKGAGNSPLHF

j_gene: TRBJ2-2
v_gene: TRBV19
d_gene: TRBD2
abundance: NA
CDR3nt: TGTGCCAGTAGTAGAAAATCAGCGGGAGGGTCGAACACCGGGGAGCTGTTTTTT
CDR3aa: CASSRKSAGGSNTGELFF

j_gene: TRBJ1-6
v_gene: TRBV28
d_gene: NA
abundance: few
CDR3nt: TGTGCCAGCACTGCAGGTTCACCCCTCCACTTT
CDR3aa: CASTAGSPLHF

j_gene: TRBJ2-1
v_gene: TRBV6-5
d_gene: NA
abundance: NA
CDR3nt: TGTGCCAGCAGGAACACAGGGTTGGTCTACAATGAGCAGTTCTTC
CDR3aa: CASRNTGLVYNEQFF

j_gene: TRBJ2-1
v_gene: TRBV27
d_gene: TRBD2
abundance: NA
CDR3nt: TGTGCCAGCAGTCCCTCTGGACTAGCGGGAGGTGAGCAGTTCTTC
CDR3aa: CASSPSGLAGGEQFF

j_gene: TRBJ2-2
v_gene: TRBV11-3
d_gene: NA
abundance: NA
CDR3nt: TGTGCCAGCAGCCCTAGGGGATGGGAGCCGCGGGGCACCGGGGAGCTGTTTTTT
CDR3aa: CASSPRGWEPRGTGELFF

j_gene: TRBJ1-2
v_gene: TRBV10-1
d_gene: TRBD1
abundance: NA
CDR3nt: TGCGCCAGCAGTGAGTCGCGGCAGGGGGCATCTGGCTACACCTTC
CDR3aa: CASSESRQGASGYTF

j_gene: TRBJ2-7
v_gene: TRBV7-2
d_gene: NA
abundance: NA
CDR3nt: TGTGCCAGCAGCTTGAGGCGGGGCAGCTCCTACGAGCAGTACTTC
CDR3aa: CASSLRRGSSYEQYF